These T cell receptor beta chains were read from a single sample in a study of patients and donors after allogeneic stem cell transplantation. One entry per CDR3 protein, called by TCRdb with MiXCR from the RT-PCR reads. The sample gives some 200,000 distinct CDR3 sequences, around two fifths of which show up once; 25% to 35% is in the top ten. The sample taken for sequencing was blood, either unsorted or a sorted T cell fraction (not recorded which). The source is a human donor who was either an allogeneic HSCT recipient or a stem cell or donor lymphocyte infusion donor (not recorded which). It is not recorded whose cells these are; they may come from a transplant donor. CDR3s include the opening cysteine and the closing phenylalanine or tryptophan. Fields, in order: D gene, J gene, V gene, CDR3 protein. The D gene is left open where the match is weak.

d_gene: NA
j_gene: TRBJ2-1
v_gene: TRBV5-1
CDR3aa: CASKKRSNEQFF

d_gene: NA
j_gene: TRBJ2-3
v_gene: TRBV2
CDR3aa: CASKKGTDTQYF

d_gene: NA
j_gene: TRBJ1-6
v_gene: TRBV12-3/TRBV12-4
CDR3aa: CASSLGTHSPLHF

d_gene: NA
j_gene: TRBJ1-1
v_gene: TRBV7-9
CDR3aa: CASSLGGFHTEAFF

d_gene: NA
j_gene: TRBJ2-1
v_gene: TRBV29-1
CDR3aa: CSGERDQFDNEQFF

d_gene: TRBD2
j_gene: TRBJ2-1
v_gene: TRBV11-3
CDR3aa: CASSSGTRSPQYNEQFF

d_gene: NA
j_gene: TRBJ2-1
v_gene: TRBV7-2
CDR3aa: CASSPSINEQFF

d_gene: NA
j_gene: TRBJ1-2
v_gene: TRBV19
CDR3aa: CASSESLNPYGYTF

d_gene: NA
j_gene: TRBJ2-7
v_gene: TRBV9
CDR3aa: CASSVGGGTPQYF

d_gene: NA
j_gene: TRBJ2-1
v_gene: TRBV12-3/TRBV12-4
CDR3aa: CASSSSGDVYNEQFF